The 30 T cell receptor beta chains given below trace back to one sample, sequenced in a study of T cell responses to AZD1222 COVID-19 vaccine. TCRdb keeps only in-frame clones here, not all; method: immunoSEQ multiplex PCR. The sample shows about 130,000 clones, around nine tenths of them seen only once. Sequenced material: peripheral blood, taken on day 0 of AZD1222 vaccination. The source is an adult in good health.

The gene calls are TRBV3-1 (or the pseudogene TRBV3-2) and TRBJ1-2; 9 positions agree with TRBD1. Germline V gene data show CDR1 as LGHDT and CDR2 as YNNKEL (reference sequence). The CDR3 runs to 13 residues. J was trimmed by 8 bases and V by 3 bases; bases with no gene match: 4. The DNA for the CDR3 is TGTGCCAGCAGCCACGGGGACAGGGACGGCTACACCTTC. Amino acid sequence: CASSHGDRDGYTF.

This clone was counted once. The chain carries TRBV7-2 and TRBJ1-6; D uncertain. The CDR3 has 16 amino acids. Trimming pared 0 bases from V and 13 bases from J, leaving 19 bases between. Germline CDR1 SGHTA, CDR2 FQGNSA. The CDR3 bases are TGTGCCAGCAGCTTAGCGTGGGATCCCCGGGATGGGCCCCTCCACTTT. Protein: CASSLAWDPRDGPLHF.

This clone showed up just a few times. V gene TRBV5-1 combines with J gene TRBJ2-5, with D tentatively TRBD1 or TRBD2 (6 bases each). V dropped 0 bases and J dropped 5 bases, with 14 bases sitting between them. CDR3 length equals 15 residues. Germline loops: CDR1 SGHRS, CDR2 YFSETQ. CDR3 loop: CASSLVGGRGETQYF. CDR3 nucleotide sequence: TGCGCCAGCAGCTTGGTAGGGGGGAGAGGCGAGACCCAGTACTTC.

The V call is TRBV6-2 or TRBV6-3, the J call TRBJ1-5; 8 nucleotides match TRBD1. Germline assignment: CDR1 MNHEY and CDR2 SVGEGT. This CDR3 is built from 17 residues. V was pared by 4 bases and J by 8 bases, with 16 bases of the junction left unmatched. CDR3 nucleotides: TGTGCCAGCAGTTCCCCTCTCGGGACAGGACGCGGGGAGCCCCAGCATTTT. Translated: CASSSPLGTGRGEPQHF.

The chain uses TRBV7-9 and TRBJ1-3; D gene ambiguous. The CDR3 is 15 residues long. Trimming cost V 5 bases and J 2 bases, with 13 bases left between them. Germline CDR1 reads SEHNR; CDR2 reads FQNEAQ (reference sequence). The CDR3 nucleotides read TGTGCCAGCAGCCTCATTTTCGGGGCTGGAAACACCATATATTTT. Protein sequence: CASSLIFGAGNTIYF.

V gene TRBV3-1 (or the pseudogene TRBV3-2) combines with J gene TRBJ1-4; perhaps TRBD1 as D (5 bases). Germline V gives CDR1 LGHDT, CDR2 YNNKEL (reference sequence). With 4 bases removed from V and 7 bases from J, the gap between germline ends came to 13 bases. The CDR3 consists of 14 residues. CDR3 loop: CASSREKGVEKLFF. In DNA, the CDR3 is TGTGCCAGCAGCCGAGAAAAAGGGGTTGAAAAACTGTTTTTT.

CDR3 DNA sequence: TGTGCCAGCAGTCAGGACCGGAACACTGAAGCTTTCTTT. Amino acids: CASSQDRNTEAFF. This rearrangement joins TRBV6-4 to TRBJ1-1; D remains unclear. CDR1 is MRHNA and CDR2 is SNTAGT in the germline V gene. The CDR3 covers 13 residues. The V end lost 5 bases, the J end lost 1 base, and 8 bases lay between the germline ends.

The chain carries TRBV29-1 and TRBJ2-7, with TRBD2 matching 11 bases. CDR1 is SQVTM and CDR2 is ANQGSEA in the germline V gene. J lost 4 bases, V lost 4 bases, and 6 bases had no gene match. This CDR3 has 14 amino acids. Here the CDR3 reads CSVVGTSGGYEQYF. CDR3 nucleotide sequence: TGCAGCGTTGTTGGGACTAGCGGAGGGTACGAGCAGTACTTC.

The chain combines TRBV7-3 with TRBJ1-6; perhaps TRBD1 as D (5 bases). This CDR3 contains 15 residues. CDR1 SGHTA and CDR2 FQGTGA come from the germline V gene. V lost 2 bases and J 9 bases, leaving 14 bases between the germline ends. CDR3 sequence (DNA): TGTGCCAGCAGCTTAGACGGGGGGTCGGGTTCACCCCTCCACTTT. Its protein product is CASSLDGGSGSPLHF.

The chain couples TRBV19 to TRBJ1-2; 9 nucleotides match TRBD1. In germline, CDR1 is LNHDA, CDR2 SQIVND (reference sequence). The CDR3 runs 13 residues. V lost 6 bases to trimming and J lost 4 bases; unmatched junction nucleotides: 3. CDR3 sequence reads: CASRGTGTYGYTF. CDR3 sequence (DNA): TGTGCCAGTAGAGGGACAGGGACCTATGGCTACACCTTC.

The chain joins TRBV7-9 to TRBJ2-1; a possible D gene is TRBD1 (6 bases). V lost 5 bases and J 4 bases, leaving 9 bases between the germline ends. The CDR3 loop spans 13 amino acids. Germline loops: CDR1 SEHNR, CDR2 FQNEAQ (reference sequence). The CDR3 DNA reads TGTGCCAGCAGCCTAGGACAGTACAATGAGCAGTTCTTC. Translation: CASSLGQYNEQFF.

This chain uses TRBV4-1 with TRBJ2-7; D gene unclear. Trimming cost V 3 bases and J 5 bases, with 17 bases left between them. The CDR3 length is 15 residues. CDR1 and CDR2 (germline): MGHRA, YSYEKL. CDR3 in DNA: TGCGCCAGCAGCCAGCTGGCGGTGGGCAGCCACGAGCAGTACTTC. Its translation: CASSQLAVGSHEQYF.

The chain recombines TRBV6-4 with TRBJ1-1; D is possibly TRBD1 (6 bases). This CDR3 is 15 amino acids long. Trimming took 7 bases from V and 0 from J, leaving 15 bases between them. Germline assignment: CDR1 MRHNA and CDR2 SNTAGT. The CDR3 is CASILTGDMNTEAFF. The DNA for the CDR3 is TGTGCCAGCATCCTGACAGGAGATATGAACACTGAAGCTTTCTTT.

The chain carries TRBV20-1 and TRBJ2-1; the match to TRBD2 covers 9 bases. V lost 3 bases and J lost 5; bases outside the gene matches: 8. Germline V gene lookup returns CDR1 DFQATT and CDR2 SNEGSKA (reference sequence). The CDR3 has 15 amino acids. CDR3 sequence (DNA): TGCAGTGCTAGTTGGGAGCGGGAGGTCGACAATGAGCAGTTCTTC. Its protein product is CSASWEREVDNEQFF.

V usage is TRBV9 and J usage is TRBJ1-2; TRBD1 is a possible D gene (5 bases). This CDR3 contains 14 residues. Looked up from germline, CDR1 is SGDLS and CDR2 is YYNGEE. V dropped 4 bases and J dropped 4 bases, with 14 bases sitting between them. In DNA form, the CDR3 reads TGTGCCAGCAGCCAGCAGGGCGGCCTCTATGGCTACACCTTC. This sequence encodes CASSQQGGLYGYTF.

This clone was counted between two and nine times. The chain carries TRBV6-5 and TRBJ2-1, with D possibly matching TRBD2 (6 bases). Germline V gene lookup returns CDR1 MNHEY and CDR2 SVGAGI. The CDR3 is 15 amino acids. Trimming cost V 6 bases and J 1 base, with 13 bases left between them. The CDR3 nucleotides are TGTGCCAGCAGGGGAGGACTTCGATCCTACAATGAGCAGTTCTTC. Translating gives CASRGGLRSYNEQFF.

V usage is TRBV13 and J usage is TRBJ2-7, with 9 positions matching TRBD1. The CDR3 runs 15 residues. Trimming cost V 3 bases and J 7 bases; bases outside gene matches: 10. Germline V CDR1 and CDR2: PRHDT, FYEKMQ (reference sequence). The CDR3 protein is CASSFKGQGPSEQYF. The DNA of the CDR3 is TGTGCCAGCAGCTTTAAGGGACAGGGTCCGTCTGAGCAGTACTTC. The variable domain in full, completed from reference TRBV13 and TRBJ2-7, reads AAGVIQSPRHLIKEKRETATLKCYPIPRHDTVYWYQQGPGQDPQFLISFYEKMQSDKGSIPDRFSAQQFSDYHSELNMSSLELGDSALYFCASSFKGQGPSEQYFGPGTRLTVT.

This clone was seen only once. The chain combines TRBV7-2 with TRBJ2-1; 7 nucleotides match TRBD2. Losses at the gene ends were 5 bases for V and 2 bases for J; bases not matched to a gene: 15. In germline, CDR1 is SGHTA, CDR2 FQGNSA. This CDR3 has 18 amino acids. The CDR3 sequence: CASSHLTSVGGTYNEQFF. CDR3 nucleotide sequence: TGTGCCAGCAGCCACCTAACCTCAGTCGGGGGGACCTACAATGAGCAGTTCTTC.

The chain joins TRBV27 to TRBJ1-1; D remains unclear. The CDR3 is 17 residues long. The V end lost 6 bases, the J end lost 4 bases, and 24 bases lay between the germline ends. From germline, CDR1 is MNHEY and CDR2 SMNVEV (reference sequence). The CDR3, as DNA: TGTGCCAGCAGCCTATCGGTGGGAACTCTAGGAATCACTGAAGCTTTCTTT. This sequence encodes CASSLSVGTLGITEAFF.

The rearrangement links TRBV6-5 to TRBJ2-1, with D tentatively TRBD2 (5 bases). V was trimmed by 0 bases and J by 0 bases, leaving 9 bases between them. The CDR3 contains 16 residues. Looked up from germline, CDR1 is MNHEY and CDR2 is SVGAGI. The DNA for the CDR3 is TGTGCCAGCAGTTACTCGAGCGGATCCTCCTACAATGAGCAGTTCTTC. The encoded protein is CASSYSSGSSYNEQFF.

The V gene is TRBV5-5, the J gene TRBJ2-1; no definite D call. The CDR3 loop spans 15 amino acids. The germline V gene has CDR1 SGHKS and CDR2 YYEKEE (reference sequence). V lost 6 bases, J lost 0 bases, and 13 bases lay in between. The CDR3 DNA is TGTGCCAGCACCGACGTATCCAGCTCCTACAATGAGCAGTTCTTC. This gives the protein CASTDVSSSYNEQFF.

The chain uses TRBV6-5 and TRBJ1-1; no clear D. There are 12 residues in the CDR3. The V end lost 4 bases, the J end lost 6 bases, and 9 bases lay between the germline ends. Looked up from germline, CDR1 is MNHEY and CDR2 is SVGAGI. The DNA for the CDR3 is TGTGCCAGCAGTTTAAGCGGCGCTGAAGCTTTCTTT. Amino acid sequence: CASSLSGAEAFF.

This clone was observed once. The V gene is TRBV2, the J gene TRBJ1-1; 7 bases are a match to TRBD1. V shed 2 bases and J 5 bases; nucleotides not matched to a gene: 14. CDR1 SNHLY and CDR2 FYNNEI come from the germline V gene. CDR3 length: 17 amino acids. CDR3 region: CASSEFGQVGEITEAFF. In nucleotides, the CDR3 is TGTGCCAGCAGTGAATTTGGACAGGTTGGCGAGATAACTGAAGCTTTCTTT.

The genes are TRBV5-4 and TRBJ1-1; D uncertain. The germline V gene has CDR1 SGHNT and CDR2 YYREEE (reference sequence). This CDR3 contains 17 residues. V was trimmed by 4 bases and J by 6 bases, leaving 25 bases between them. CDR3 loop: CASSPPPGPGKIAEAFF. The CDR3 coding sequence is TGTGCCAGCAGCCCACCGCCCGGGCCCGGAAAAATCGCTGAAGCTTTCTTT.

This clone was seen just once. The chain carries TRBV7-9 and TRBJ1-1; D ambiguous. The CDR3 consists of 13 residues. Germline V gives CDR1 SEHNR, CDR2 FQNEAQ (reference sequence). V was clipped by 4 bases and J by 5 bases, with 11 bases between them. This chain's CDR3 is CASSSRLGTEAFF. The CDR3 nucleotides are TGTGCCAGCAGCTCCCGTCTGGGAACTGAAGCTTTCTTT.

This rearrangement joins TRBV12-3 or TRBV12-4 to TRBJ2-3; no clear D. Trimming shortened V by 8 bases and J by 3 bases, and 12 bases separated the two germline ends. The length of the CDR3 is 13 residues. The DNA for the CDR3 is TGTGCCAGCTTCACCCGTTTAACAGATACGCAGTATTTT. Protein product: CASFTRLTDTQYF.

The V gene is TRBV20-1, the J gene TRBJ2-3, with D hard to call. V shed 3 bases and J shed 6 bases, with 7 bases lying between them. This CDR3 has 11 residues. Germline V gene sequence: CDR1 DFQATT, CDR2 SNEGSKA (reference sequence). The CDR3 sequence is CSARSGDTQYF. The CDR3 bases are TGCAGTGCTAGGTCCGGGGATACGCAGTATTTT.

The chain is built from TRBV20-1 and TRBJ1-2, with 8 bases fitting TRBD1. This CDR3 region has 13 residues. Germline-derived CDR1 and CDR2 are DFQATT and SNEGSKA (reference sequence). After removal of 6 bases from V and 5 bases from J, the junction contained 8 bases not matched to a gene. The CDR3 bases are TGCAGTGCCAGTGGACAGGGCTTATATGGCTACACCTTC. Translated: CSASGQGLYGYTF.

The chain links TRBV5-1 to TRBJ1-6; D is uncertain. V was shortened by 5 bases and J by 6 bases, with 15 bases between the two germline ends. Germline V gene data show CDR1 as SGHRS and CDR2 as YFSETQ. This CDR3 has 15 residues. In nucleotides, the CDR3 is TGCGCCAGCAGTGAGGACGGTTTCCCTAATTCACCCCTCCACTTT. Amino acids: CASSEDGFPNSPLHF.

The rearrangement links TRBV6-1 to TRBJ1-2, with a possible D match to TRBD1 (6 bases). V shed 6 bases and J shed 3 bases, with 17 bases lying between them. This CDR3 is 15 amino acids long. The V gene's germline CDR1 is MNHNS and CDR2 SASEGT. CDR3 sequence reads: CASSKRDTGDYGYTF. The CDR3 coding sequence is TGTGCCAGCAGCAAGAGGGACACGGGAGACTATGGCTACACCTTC.